These 25 T cell receptor beta chains share one sample of origin, sequenced in a study of blood T cell repertoires in COVID-19. TCRdb keeps only in-frame clones here, not all; method: immunoSEQ multiplex PCR. The sample shows 350,000 to 500,000 clones, around nine tenths of them seen only once. The sample consisted of PBMCs or T cells enriched from blood (not recorded which). These receptors all come from a woman aged 18-29 years who had been exposed to COVID-19.

Comments on this clone: At one end, the junction sequence differs from germline, possibly due to a read error. The rearrangement links TRBV11-2 to TRBJ2-7; 9 bases are shared with TRBD1. The germline V gene encodes CDR1 SGHAT and CDR2 FQNNGV. The CDR3 is 13 amino acids. CDR3 in DNA: TGTGCCAGCAGCTTAGGACCTGCCGGACAGGGGTCATTC. This translates into CASSLGPAGQGSF.

The chain employs TRBV6-5 and TRBJ1-1; 8 nucleotides match TRBD1. Unmatched junction bases numbered 6, after V lost 2 bases and J lost 4 bases. The CDR3 has 15 residues. The germline gives CDR1 MNHEY, CDR2 SVGAGI. CDR3 sequence reads: CASSYGTGATTEAFF. The CDR3 DNA follows: TGTGCCAGCAGTTACGGGACAGGAGCAACCACTGAAGCTTTCTTT.

This clone has a single count. The CDR3 DNA reads as TGTGCCAGCAGTTTAGGAGTGCGGGGCAATGAGCAGTTCTTC. It is translated as CASSLGVRGNEQFF. The J gene is TRBJ2-1, the V gene TRBV27; maybe TRBD2 (6 bases). Germline values: CDR1 MNHEY, CDR2 SMNVEV (reference sequence). With 2 bases removed from V and 6 bases from J, the gap between germline ends came to 11 bases. The CDR3 consists of 14 residues.

The chain uses TRBV4-1 and TRBJ2-7; 8 positions agree with TRBD1. Looked up from germline, CDR1 is MGHRA and CDR2 is YSYEKL. This CDR3 is 16 amino acids long. J was trimmed by 4 bases and V by 4 bases; bases with no gene match: 12. The CDR3 region is CASSLTALTGGYEQYF. The CDR3 coding sequence is TGCGCCAGCAGCCTCACCGCTCTCACAGGGGGTTACGAGCAGTACTTC.

The CDR3 region has the DNA TGTGCCAGCAGCACCGCAGGATCGAACACCGGGGAGCTGTTTTTT. It specifies CASSTAGSNTGELFF. The rearrangement joins TRBV11-2 to TRBJ2-2; D gene unclear. The CDR3 consists of 15 residues. Germline V gene sequence: CDR1 SGHAT, CDR2 FQNNGV. V lost 5 bases to trimming and J lost 0 bases, with 10 bases between them.

V and J are TRBV6-5 and TRBJ2-7; 13 bases fit TRBD2. This CDR3 is built from 14 residues. Trimming cost V 5 bases and J 5 bases; bases outside gene matches: 3. Per the germline V gene, CDR1 is MNHEY and CDR2 is SVGAGI. CDR3 amino acids: CASSRTSGGHEQYF. Written as DNA, the CDR3 is TGTGCCAGCAGTCGGACTAGCGGGGGCCACGAGCAGTACTTC.

DNA for the CDR3: TGTGCCACGGGAAGGGGCTCTAATGAAAAACTGTTTTTT. Encoded protein: CATGRGSNEKLFF. J is TRBJ1-4 and V is TRBV15, with D possibly TRBD1 on 5 matching bases. V lost 9 bases, J lost 3 bases, and 11 bases lay in between. This CDR3 contains 13 residues. Per the germline V gene, CDR1 is LNHNV and CDR2 is YYDKDF (reference sequence).

This chain joins TRBV7-9 and TRBJ1-2; weak D call: TRBD1 (6 bases). The CDR3 length is 15 residues. Germline CDR1 SEHNR, CDR2 FQNEAQ (reference sequence). V lost 2 bases to trimming and J lost 7 bases, with 17 bases between them. CDR3 nucleotide sequence: TGTGCCAGCAGCTTAAATAACAGGGAAGTGAGTGGCTACACCTTC. Amino acids: CASSLNNREVSGYTF.

This rearrangement joins TRBV7-6 to TRBJ2-1, with a possible D match to TRBD1 (6 bases). From germline, CDR1 is SGHVS and CDR2 FNYEAQ. The CDR3 extends over 15 amino acids. V lost 4 bases to trimming and J lost 6 bases, with 16 bases between them. DNA for the CDR3: TGTGCCAGCAGCTCAGCCGGGAAAGGGGGCAATGAGCAGTTCTTC. It codes for CASSSAGKGGNEQFF.

The J gene is TRBJ2-7, the V gene TRBV5-4; tentative D call: TRBD1 (6 bases). Germline lookup yields CDR1 SGHNT and CDR2 YYREEE (reference sequence). V lost 4 bases and J 2 bases, leaving 16 bases between the germline ends. This CDR3 is 15 amino acids long. In DNA, the CDR3 is TGTGCCAGCAGCCAAGGTGGGGGCACAGCCTACGAGCAGTACTTC. This encodes CASSQGGGTAYEQYF.

The chain uses TRBV19 and TRBJ2-7, with 10 bases identical to TRBD1. Germline V CDR1 and CDR2: LNHDA, SQIVND (reference sequence). The CDR3 covers 15 residues. Losses at the gene ends were 6 bases for V and 5 bases for J; bases not matched to a gene: 10. The CDR3 DNA sequence: TGTGCCAGTAGGCCGAGGGACAGGGGAATCAACGAGCAGTACTTC. Translated, it gives CASRPRDRGINEQYF.

This chain joins TRBV9 and TRBJ2-3, with 7 bases that match TRBD2. The germline CDR1 and CDR2 sequences are SGDLS and YYNGEE. The CDR3 is 16 amino acids. After removal of 3 bases from V and 4 bases from J, the junction contained 11 bases not matched to a gene. CDR3 coding DNA: TGTGCCAGCAGCGCATGGGGAGGGGAAGGTGCAGATACGCAGTATTTT. It yields the protein CASSAWGGEGADTQYF.

On this clone itself: A much larger clone is a single base away; this may be a read error. The chain links TRBV9 to TRBJ1-6, with 9 positions matching TRBD1. The V segment lost 3 bases and the J segment 9 bases; nucleotides outside the gene matches: 4. The CDR3 runs to 14 residues. Germline CDR1 and CDR2: SGDLS and YYNGEE. The CDR3 reads CASSAGQGSSPLHF. CDR3 DNA sequence: TGTGCCAGCAGCGCGGGACAGGGTAGTTCACCCCTCCACTTT.

The chain carries TRBV28 and TRBJ2-7; tentative D call: TRBD2 (6 bases). The CDR3 has 15 residues. Per germline, CDR1 MDHEN and CDR2 SYDVKM. V lost 4 bases, J lost 3 bases, and 16 bases lay in between. CDR3: CASSSPGLSVYEQYF. CDR3 in DNA: TGTGCCAGCAGTTCGCCGGGACTGAGCGTCTACGAGCAGTACTTC.

The chain recombines TRBV7-2 with TRBJ2-7, with 7 bases fitting TRBD1. The J segment lost 1 base and the V segment lost 2 bases, leaving 5 bases of the junction unmatched. The V gene's germline CDR1 is SGHTA and CDR2 FQGNSA. The CDR3 has 15 amino acids. The CDR3 DNA sequence: TGTGCCAGCAGCTTACTATCGACAGGGTCCTACGAGCAGTACTTC. It codes for CASSLLSTGSYEQYF.

The V gene is TRBV10-3, the J gene TRBJ2-1, with 9 bases lining up with TRBD2. This CDR3 has 18 amino acids. Germline V CDR1 and CDR2: ENHRY, SYGVKD. Trimming removed 3 bases from V and 7 bases from J; junction bases left unmatched: 16. CDR3 residues: CAISDGLAGKAPANEQFF. Here the CDR3 DNA reads TGTGCCATCAGTGATGGCCTAGCGGGAAAAGCGCCAGCGAATGAGCAGTTCTTC.

The genes are TRBV12-3 or TRBV12-4 and TRBJ2-7, with D unresolved. Trimming pared 7 bases from V and 0 bases from J, leaving 10 bases between. CDR3 length: 13 residues. CDR3 region: CASTLSDSYEQYF. The CDR3 nucleotides read TGTGCCAGCACACTCAGCGACTCCTACGAGCAGTACTTC.

The chain carries TRBV4-1 and TRBJ2-2; maybe TRBD2 (6 bases). The V gene's germline CDR1 is MGHRA and CDR2 YSYEKL. V was cut by 4 bases and J by 0 bases, with 6 bases left in between. The CDR3 is 14 residues long. CDR3 in DNA: TGCGCCAGCAGCCGACTAGCGAACACCGGGGAGCTGTTTTTT. Translated, it gives CASSRLANTGELFF.

The chain uses TRBV7-2 and TRBJ1-6; possible D gene TRBD1, 5 bases. Trimming stripped 1 base from V and 10 bases from J, with 14 bases between. Germline CDR1 is SGHTA and CDR2 is FQGNSA. CDR3 size: 15 residues. The CDR3 sequence is CASSLGDPGGSPLHF. CDR3 nucleotide sequence: TGTGCCAGCAGCTTAGGGGACCCAGGAGGGTCACCCCTCCACTTT.

The chain recombines TRBV7-6 with TRBJ2-5, with 9 bases fitting TRBD1. CDR1 SGHVS and CDR2 FNYEAQ come from the germline V gene. V dropped 5 bases and J dropped 6; count of bases not matched to a gene: 7. The CDR3 is made up of 14 amino acids. DNA for the CDR3: TGTGCCAGCAGCCCCGGGACAGGGAGGAAGACCCAGTACTTC. The encoded protein is CASSPGTGRKTQYF.

The chain combines TRBV9 with TRBJ1-1; 9 bases map to TRBD1. CDR3 length: 16 residues. Germline CDR1 reads SGDLS; CDR2 reads YYNGEE. Trimming removed 2 bases from V and 0 bases from J; junction bases left unmatched: 5. The CDR3 loop reads CASSVDRGEVNTEAFF. The CDR3 bases are TGTGCCAGCAGCGTGGACAGGGGAGAGGTGAACACTGAAGCTTTCTTT.

This chain uses TRBV5-1 with TRBJ1-6; D remains ambiguous. The germline V gene encodes CDR1 SGHRS and CDR2 YFSETQ. The CDR3 has 16 residues. Trimming pared 4 bases from V and 4 bases from J, leaving 15 bases between. In DNA, the CDR3 is TGCGCCAGCAGCCAAGCCGTTGGGCCATATAATTCACCCCTCCACTTT. Its protein is CASSQAVGPYNSPLHF.

This sequence joins TRBV5-1 and TRBJ1-2; D perhaps matches TRBD1 (6 bases). In germline, CDR1 is SGHRS, CDR2 YFSETQ. The ends were cut back, 0 bases at V and 8 bases at J, with 14 bases in the middle. There are 14 residues in the CDR3. In DNA, the CDR3 is TGCGCCAGCAGCTTGGGTCGGGCAGGGGAAGGCTACACCTTC. As protein: CASSLGRAGEGYTF.

J is TRBJ2-2 and V is TRBV7-6, with D tentatively TRBD1 (6 bases). Germline V gives CDR1 SGHVS, CDR2 FNYEAQ. The CDR3 runs 14 residues. V was clipped by 5 bases and J by 0 bases, with 7 bases between them. The CDR3: CASSRTANTGELFF. CDR3 sequence (DNA): TGTGCCAGCAGCCGGACAGCGAACACCGGGGAGCTGTTTTTT.

The CDR3 DNA is TGTGCCAGCAGCTCCCCCCCGGGGTTAAACACCATATATTTT. As protein: CASSSPPGLNTIYF. The V gene is TRBV7-2, the J gene TRBJ1-3; D unresolved. From germline, CDR1 is SGHTA and CDR2 FQGNSA. CDR3 length: 14 residues. Between the trimmed V and J ends, which lost 4 bases and 6 bases, there was a span of 13 bases.